The entry below gives a single T cell receptor beta chain sequence along with its context. Its antigen is still unknown. The data originate from a study of metastatic and nonmetastatic thyroid tumors. Study summary: The study looked at repertoires side by side in blood and in tumor or nodule tissue from malignant and benign thyroid patients.

The study, taken as a whole, reports: When malignant thyroid tumors were compared with benign nodules, TCR beta diversity was reportedly significantly higher in the malignant tumors. This held in both blood and tumor samples.

The CDR3 runs to 13 residues. Trimming shortened V by 1 base and J by 4 bases, and 8 bases separated the two germline ends. Germline CDR1 reads LNHDA; CDR2 reads SQIVND (reference sequence). Thyroid surgery took place with no prior treatment in any patient. In the authors' workflow: A papillary thyroid cancer distant-metastasis classifier was built from CDR3 differences across clinicopathological groups. Through MiXCR, TCRdb re-clonotyped the PCR reads. The V and J calls and clone size are TCRdb's, not the authors'. This table has under 25,000 clones, less than 20% appearing once. Sequencing used blood. V gene TRBV19 combines with J gene TRBJ2-7; D is undetermined. This sequence was found in a female donor with papillary thyroid cancer or a benign thyroid nodule (not recorded which). Some clones in this sample may be carry-over from other donors' samples. The CDR3 is CASSIGLQYEQYF. CDR3 bases: TGTGCCAGTAGTATAGGCCTCCAATACGAGCAGTACTTC. Looking up the rest from reference TRBV19 and TRBJ2-7 gives the full variable domain: DGGITQSPKYLFRKEGQNVTLSCEQNLNHDAMYWYRQDPGQGLRLIYYSQIVNDFQKGDIAEGYSVSREKKESFPLTVTSAQKNPTAFYLCASSIGLQYEQYFGPGTRLTVT.